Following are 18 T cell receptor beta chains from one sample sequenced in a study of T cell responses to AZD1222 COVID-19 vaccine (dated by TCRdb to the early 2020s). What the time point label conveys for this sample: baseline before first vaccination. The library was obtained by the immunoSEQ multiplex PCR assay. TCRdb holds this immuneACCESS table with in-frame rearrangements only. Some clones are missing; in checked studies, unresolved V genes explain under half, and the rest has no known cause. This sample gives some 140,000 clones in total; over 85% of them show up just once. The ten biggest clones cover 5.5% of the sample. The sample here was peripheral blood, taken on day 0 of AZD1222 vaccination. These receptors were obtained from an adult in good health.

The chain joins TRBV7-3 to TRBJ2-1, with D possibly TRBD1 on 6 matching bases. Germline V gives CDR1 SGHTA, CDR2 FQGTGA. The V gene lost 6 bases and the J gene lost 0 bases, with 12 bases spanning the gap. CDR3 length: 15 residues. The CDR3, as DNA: TGTGCCAGCAGTTGGGGGCCGAGCTCCTACAATGAGCAGTTCTTC. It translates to CASSWGPSSYNEQFF. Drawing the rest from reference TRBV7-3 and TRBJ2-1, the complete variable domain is GAGVSQTPSNKVTEKGKYVELRCDPISGHTALYWYRQSLGQGPEFLIYFQGTGAADDSGLPNDRFFAVRPEGSVSTLKIQRTERGDSAVYLCASSWGPSSYNEQFFGPGTRLTVL.

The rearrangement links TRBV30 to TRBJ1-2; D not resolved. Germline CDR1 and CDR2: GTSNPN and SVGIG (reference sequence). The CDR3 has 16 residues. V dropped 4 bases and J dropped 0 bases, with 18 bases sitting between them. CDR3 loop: CAWMGRGPRANYGYTF. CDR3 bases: TGTGCCTGGATGGGTCGGGGTCCCCGAGCTAACTATGGCTACACCTTC.

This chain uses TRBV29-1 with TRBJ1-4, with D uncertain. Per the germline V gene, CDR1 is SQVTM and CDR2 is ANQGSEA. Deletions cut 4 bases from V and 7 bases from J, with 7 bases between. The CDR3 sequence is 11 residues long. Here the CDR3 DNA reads TGCAGCGTTGGGGTCCTTGAAAAACTGTTTTTT. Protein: CSVGVLEKLFF.

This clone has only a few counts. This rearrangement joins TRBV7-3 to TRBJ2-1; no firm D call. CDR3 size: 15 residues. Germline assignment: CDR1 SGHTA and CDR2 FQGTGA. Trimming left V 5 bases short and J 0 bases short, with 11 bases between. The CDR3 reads CASSPDPGSYNEQFF. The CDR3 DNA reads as TGTGCCAGCAGCCCGGACCCTGGCTCCTACAATGAGCAGTTCTTC. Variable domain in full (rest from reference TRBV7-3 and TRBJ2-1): GAGVSQTPSNKVTEKGKYVELRCDPISGHTALYWYRQSLGQGPEFLIYFQGTGAADDSGLPNDRFFAVRPEGSVSTLKIQRTERGDSAVYLCASSPDPGSYNEQFFGPGTRLTVL.

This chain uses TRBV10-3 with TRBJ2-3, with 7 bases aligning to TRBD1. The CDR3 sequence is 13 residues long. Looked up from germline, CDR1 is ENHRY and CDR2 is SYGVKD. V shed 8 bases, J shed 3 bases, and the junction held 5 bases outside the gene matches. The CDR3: CAIQGQKTDTQYF. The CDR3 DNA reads TGTGCCATCCAGGGACAGAAAACAGATACGCAGTATTTT.

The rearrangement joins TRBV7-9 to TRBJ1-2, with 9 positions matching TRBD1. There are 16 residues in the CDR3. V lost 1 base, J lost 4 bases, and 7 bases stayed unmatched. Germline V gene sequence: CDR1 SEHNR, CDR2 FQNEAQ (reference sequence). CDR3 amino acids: CASSLGGQGVAYGYTF. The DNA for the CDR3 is TGTGCCAGCAGCTTAGGGGGACAGGGTGTCGCCTATGGCTACACCTTC.

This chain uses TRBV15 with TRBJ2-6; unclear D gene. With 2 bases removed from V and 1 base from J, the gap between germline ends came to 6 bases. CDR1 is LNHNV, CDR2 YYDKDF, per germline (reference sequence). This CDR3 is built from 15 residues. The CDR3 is CATSRSRSGANVLTF. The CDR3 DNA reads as TGTGCCACCAGCAGAAGTAGGTCTGGGGCCAACGTCCTGACTTTC.

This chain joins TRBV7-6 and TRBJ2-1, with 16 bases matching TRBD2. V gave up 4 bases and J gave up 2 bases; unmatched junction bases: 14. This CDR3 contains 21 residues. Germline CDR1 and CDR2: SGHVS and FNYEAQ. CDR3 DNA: TGTGCCAGCAGCTATCACAAAGGGACTAGCGGGAGGGCCAGACCCTACAATGAGCAGTTCTTC. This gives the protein CASSYHKGTSGRARPYNEQFF.

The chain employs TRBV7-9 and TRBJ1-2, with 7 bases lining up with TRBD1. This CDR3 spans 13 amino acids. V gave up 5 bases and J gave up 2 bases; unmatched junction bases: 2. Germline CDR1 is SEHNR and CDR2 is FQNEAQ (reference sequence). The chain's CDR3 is CASSPRGNYGYTF. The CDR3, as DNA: TGTGCCAGCAGCCCCAGGGGGAACTATGGCTACACCTTC. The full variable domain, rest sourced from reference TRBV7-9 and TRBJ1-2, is DTGVSQNPRHKITKRGQNVTFRCDPISEHNRLYWYRQTLGQGPEFLTYFQNEAQLEKSRLLSDRFSAERPKGSFSTLEIQRTEQGDSAMYLCASSPRGNYGYTFGSGTRLTVV.

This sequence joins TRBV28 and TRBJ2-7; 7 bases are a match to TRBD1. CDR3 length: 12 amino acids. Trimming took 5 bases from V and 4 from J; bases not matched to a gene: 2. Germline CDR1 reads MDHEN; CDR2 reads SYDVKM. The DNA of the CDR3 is TGTGCCAGCAGTGGGACAGTTTACGAGCAGTACTTC. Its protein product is CASSGTVYEQYF.

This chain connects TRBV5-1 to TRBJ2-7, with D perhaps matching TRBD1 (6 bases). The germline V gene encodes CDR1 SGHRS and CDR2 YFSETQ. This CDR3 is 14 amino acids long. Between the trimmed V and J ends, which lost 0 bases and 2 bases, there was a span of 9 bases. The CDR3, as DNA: TGCGCCAGCAGCTTGGAGGGGGACACCTACGAGCAGTACTTC. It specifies CASSLEGDTYEQYF.

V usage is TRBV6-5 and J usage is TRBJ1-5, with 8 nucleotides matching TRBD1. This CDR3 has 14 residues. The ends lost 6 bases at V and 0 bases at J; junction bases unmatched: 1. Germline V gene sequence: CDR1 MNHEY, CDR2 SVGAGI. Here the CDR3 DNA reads TGTGCCAGCAGCGGACAGGGTAGCAATCAGCCCCAGCATTTT. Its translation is CASSGQGSNQPQHF.

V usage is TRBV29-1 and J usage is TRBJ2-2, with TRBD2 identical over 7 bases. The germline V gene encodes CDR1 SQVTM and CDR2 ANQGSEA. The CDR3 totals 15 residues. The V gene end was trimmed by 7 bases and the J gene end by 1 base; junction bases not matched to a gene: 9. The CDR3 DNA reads TGCAGCGCAACTCGACTAGCCGGGAACACCGGGGAGCTGTTTTTT. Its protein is CSATRLAGNTGELFF.

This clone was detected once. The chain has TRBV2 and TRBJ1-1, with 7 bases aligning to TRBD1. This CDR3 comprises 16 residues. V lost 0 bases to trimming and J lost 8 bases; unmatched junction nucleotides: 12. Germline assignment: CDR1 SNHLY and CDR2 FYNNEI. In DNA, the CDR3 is TGTGCCAGCAGTGAAGCGTTAACGGGACAGCAGCTGGAAGCTTTCTTT. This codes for CASSEALTGQQLEAFF.

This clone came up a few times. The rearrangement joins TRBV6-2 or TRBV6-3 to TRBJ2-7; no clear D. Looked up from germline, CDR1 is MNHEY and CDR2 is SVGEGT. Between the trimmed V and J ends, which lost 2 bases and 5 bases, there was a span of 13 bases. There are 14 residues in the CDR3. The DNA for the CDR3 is TGTGCCAGCAGTTACCCCTCGGGTAAGAACGAGCAGTACTTC. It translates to CASSYPSGKNEQYF.

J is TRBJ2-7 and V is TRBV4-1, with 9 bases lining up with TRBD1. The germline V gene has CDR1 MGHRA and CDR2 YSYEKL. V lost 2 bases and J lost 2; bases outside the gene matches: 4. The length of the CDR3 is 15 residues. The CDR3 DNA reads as TGCGCCAGCAGCCAATTACAGGGGGCTACCTACGAGCAGTACTTC. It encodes CASSQLQGATYEQYF.

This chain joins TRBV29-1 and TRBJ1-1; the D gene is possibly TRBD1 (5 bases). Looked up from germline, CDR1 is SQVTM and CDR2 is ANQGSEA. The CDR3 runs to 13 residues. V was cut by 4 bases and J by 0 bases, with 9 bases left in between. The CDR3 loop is CSVGRGMNTEAFF. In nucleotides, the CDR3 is TGCAGCGTTGGAAGGGGCATGAACACTGAAGCTTTCTTT.

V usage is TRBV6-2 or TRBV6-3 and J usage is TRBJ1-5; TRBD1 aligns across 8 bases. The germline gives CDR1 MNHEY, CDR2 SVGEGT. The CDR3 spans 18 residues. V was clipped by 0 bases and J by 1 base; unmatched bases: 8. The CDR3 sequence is CASSYSTGAMLSNQPQHF. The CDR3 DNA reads TGTGCCAGCAGTTACTCGACAGGGGCCATGCTCAGCAATCAGCCCCAGCATTTT.